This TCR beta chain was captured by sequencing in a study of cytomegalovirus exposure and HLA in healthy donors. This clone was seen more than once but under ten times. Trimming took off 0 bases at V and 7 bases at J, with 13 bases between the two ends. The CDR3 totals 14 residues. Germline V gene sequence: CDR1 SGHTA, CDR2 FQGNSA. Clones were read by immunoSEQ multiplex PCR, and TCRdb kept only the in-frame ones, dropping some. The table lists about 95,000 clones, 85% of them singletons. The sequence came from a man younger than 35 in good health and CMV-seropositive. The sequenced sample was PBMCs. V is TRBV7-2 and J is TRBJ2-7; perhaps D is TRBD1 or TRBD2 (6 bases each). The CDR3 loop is CASSLAPGAREQYV. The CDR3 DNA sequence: TGTGCCAGCAGCTTAGCGCCGGGGGCGCGGGAGCAGTACGTC.